The 9 T cell receptor beta chains given below trace back to one sample, sequenced in a study of T cell responses to AZD1222 COVID-19 vaccine. Assay used: immunoSEQ multiplex PCR; TCRdb lists only in-frame clones, some missing. The sample has some 140,000 clones; around 85% are singletons. This sample comprised peripheral blood, obtained 28 days after the second dose of the MenACWY control vaccine. The source is an adult who received the MenACWY meningococcal vaccine as a control.

The J gene is TRBJ1-5, the V gene TRBV7-2; D may be TRBD1 (5 bases). Germline assignment: CDR1 SGHTA and CDR2 FQGNSA. CDR3 length: 15 amino acids. V lost 1 base, J lost 9 bases, and 16 bases lay in between. The CDR3 DNA reads as TGTGCCAGCAGCTTAGGCTCTGGGGCGGGTAGGCCCCAGCATTTT. Its translation: CASSLGSGAGRPQHF.

V and J are TRBV2 and TRBJ2-1, with unresolved D. The CDR3 spans 10 residues. Germline V gene data show CDR1 as SNHLY and CDR2 as FYNNEI. Trimming left V 8 bases short and J 10 bases short, with 9 bases between. Here the CDR3 reads CASESEEQFF. The CDR3 nucleotides are TGTGCCAGCGAAAGCGAGGAGCAGTTCTTC.

V usage is TRBV4-2 and J usage is TRBJ1-4; D ambiguous. V was pared by 1 base and J by 7 bases, with 10 bases between. Germline values: CDR1 LGHNA, CDR2 YNFKEQ. CDR3 length: 14 residues. CDR3 sequence reads: CASSQVGRGEKLFF. In DNA, the CDR3 is TGTGCCAGCAGCCAAGTCGGACGGGGTGAAAAACTGTTTTTT.

The J gene is TRBJ1-5, the V gene TRBV30; 10 positions match TRBD1. Germline-derived CDR1 and CDR2 are GTSNPN and SVGIG (reference sequence). This CDR3 has 14 amino acids. V gave up 2 bases and J gave up 6 bases; unmatched junction bases: 4. The CDR3 is CAWSLRDRGQPQHF. The CDR3 DNA sequence: TGTGCCTGGAGTCTTCGGGACAGGGGTCAGCCCCAGCATTTT. Looking up the rest from reference TRBV30 and TRBJ1-5 gives the full variable domain: SQTIHQWPATLVQPVGSPLSLECTVEGTSNPNLYWYRQAAGRGLQLLFYSVGIGQISSEVPQNLSASRPQDRQFILSSKKLLLSDSGFYLCAWSLRDRGQPQHFGDGTRLSIL.

The chain uses TRBV5-5 and TRBJ2-5; 8 bases line up with TRBD2. The CDR3 runs 14 residues. V was pared by 6 bases and J by 5 bases, with 9 bases of the junction left unmatched. Germline values: CDR1 SGHKS, CDR2 YYEKEE (reference sequence). The CDR3 nucleotides read TGTGCCAGCACCCGGGAGGGCAGGGGTGAGACCCAGTACTTC. Protein: CASTREGRGETQYF. The variable domain in full, with the rest retrieved from reference TRBV5-5 and TRBJ2-5, is DAGVTQSPTHLIKTRGQQVTLRCSPISGHKSVSWYQQVLGQGPQFIFQYYEKEERGRGNFPDRFSARQFPNYSSELNVNALLLGDSALYLCASTREGRGETQYFGPGTRLLVL.

The CDR3 is CASSPGGLAEFF. The CDR3 DNA follows: TGTGCCAGTAGTCCAGGGGGTCTGGCAGAGTTCTTC. This chain links TRBV19 with TRBJ2-1; TRBD1 agrees at 7 bases. This CDR3 contains 12 residues. Trimming cost V 5 bases and J 14 bases; bases outside gene matches: 9. Germline V gives CDR1 LNHDA, CDR2 SQIVND (reference sequence).

This clone occurred once. This chain joins TRBV5-1 and TRBJ1-2; 9 bases align to TRBD1. Trimming cost V 4 bases and J 6 bases; bases outside gene matches: 16. The CDR3 consists of 17 residues. Per the germline V gene, CDR1 is SGHRS and CDR2 is YFSETQ. The CDR3 loop is CASSVGALRDRVDGYTF. The CDR3 DNA follows: TGCGCCAGCAGCGTAGGGGCCCTCCGGGACAGGGTAGATGGCTACACCTTC.

This clone showed up just a few times. This chain joins TRBV6-5 and TRBJ1-2; 8 bases are a match to TRBD1. The CDR3 runs 14 residues. Looked up from germline, CDR1 is MNHEY and CDR2 is SVGAGI. Trimming at V came to 0 bases and at J to 11 bases, leaving 8 bases not matched to a gene. In DNA form, the CDR3 reads TGTGCCAGCAGTTACTCGATAGGACAGGGTCCGTACACCTTC. This codes for CASSYSIGQGPYTF.

The CDR3 bases are TGTGCCAGCAGCCAAAACAACCGGGTGTTTAGTGAGCAGTTCTTC. It specifies CASSQNNRVFSEQFF. The rearrangement joins TRBV3-1 (or the pseudogene TRBV3-2) to TRBJ2-1; no clear D. This CDR3 region has 15 residues. Germline lookup yields CDR1 LGHDT and CDR2 YNNKEL (reference sequence). Trimming took off 2 bases at V and 9 bases at J, with 17 bases between the two ends.